This entry lists 28 T cell receptor beta chains sequenced from one sample in a study of CD8+ T cells in alopecia areata. Once RNA had been extracted, it was reverse transcribed into cDNA to act as the sequencing template. The protocol was immunoSEQ multiplex PCR, while the TCRdb copy is restricted to in-frame clones and leaves out a portion. The profile covers over 200,000 clones, with about 60% appearing a single time and less than 0.6% taken by the ten largest. Material: CD4+ T cells sorted from blood, obtained at week 0. These receptors all come from a human donor with alopecia areata.

The J gene is TRBJ1-2, the V gene TRBV6-5; D unclear. CDR1 and CDR2 from the germline V gene are MNHEY and SVGAGI. CDR3 length: 13 residues. Trimming took off 0 bases at V and 13 bases at J, with 15 bases between the two ends. The CDR3 DNA is TGTGCCAGCAGTTACTCGGCTGGGGAGGCGTGCACCTTC. It yields the protein CASSYSAGEACTF.

The chain links TRBV6-1 to TRBJ2-3; 13 nucleotides agree with TRBD2. Germline V lookup: CDR1 MNHNS, CDR2 SASEGT. The V segment lost 6 bases and the J segment 9 bases; nucleotides outside the gene matches: 3. The CDR3 extends over 13 amino acids. The CDR3 loop is CASRGLAGYTQYF. The CDR3, as DNA: TGTGCCAGCAGGGGACTAGCGGGGTACACGCAGTATTTT.

The CDR3 sequence: CASSLQQTQETQYF. DNA for the CDR3: TGTGCCAGCAGCTTGCAACAAACCCAAGAGACCCAGTACTTC. This rearrangement joins TRBV5-4 to TRBJ2-5; D not resolved. Between the trimmed V and J ends, which lost 1 base and 1 base, there was a span of 8 bases. This CDR3 is built from 14 residues. Germline CDR1 is SGHNT and CDR2 is YYREEE (reference sequence).

This clone was seen a single time. This rearrangement joins TRBV2 to TRBJ1-5; D perhaps matches TRBD1 (5 bases). V was pared by 4 bases and J by 6 bases, with 7 bases between. Germline V gives CDR1 SNHLY, CDR2 FYNNEI. The CDR3 totals 12 residues. CDR3 sequence: CASSGRGQPQHF. The CDR3 DNA sequence: TGTGCCAGCAGTGGGAGGGGTCAGCCCCAGCATTTT.

The chain couples TRBV7-8 to TRBJ1-1; D call uncertain. V lost 0 bases and J 8 bases, leaving 4 bases between the germline ends. The CDR3 spans 11 residues. CDR1 is SGHVS, CDR2 FQNEAQ, per germline. CDR3 DNA sequence: TGTGCCAGCAGCTTAGCGGGGGAAGCTTTCTTT. It encodes CASSLAGEAFF.

The rearrangement uses TRBV19 and TRBJ1-4; D is ambiguous. Between the trimmed V and J ends, which lost 6 bases and 7 bases, there was a span of 21 bases. The CDR3 has 16 residues. Looked up from germline, CDR1 is LNHDA and CDR2 is SQIVND (reference sequence). CDR3 region: CASRPGSFANPEKLFF. The CDR3 nucleotides are TGTGCCAGTAGGCCGGGATCCTTCGCTAATCCTGAAAAACTGTTTTTT.

This clone was counted only a few times. The chain combines TRBV5-1 with TRBJ2-7, with a possible D match to TRBD1 (5 bases). V lost 7 bases and J lost 7, with 15 bases in between. The CDR3 is made up of 12 amino acids. Germline values: CDR1 SGHRS, CDR2 YFSETQ. This chain's CDR3 is CASLDSVGEQYF. The CDR3 nucleotides are TGCGCCAGCCTCGACAGCGTCGGGGAGCAGTACTTC.

CDR3 bases: TGTGCCAGCTCATCTAGAGGCTTGACAGATACGCAGTATTTT. As protein: CASSSRGLTDTQYF. The chain has TRBV18 and TRBJ2-3; no reliable D call. The germline CDR1 and CDR2 sequences are KGHSH and LQKENI. Between the trimmed V and J ends, which lost 5 bases and 3 bases, there was a span of 12 bases. CDR3 length: 14 amino acids.

This clone was recorded a few times. CDR3 DNA sequence: TGTGCCAGCAGTTACTCGAACAGGGGGCAACTCGAGCAGTACTTC. Protein product: CASSYSNRGQLEQYF. J is TRBJ2-7 and V is TRBV6-5; 9 bases agree with TRBD1. V trimming: 0 bases; J trimming: 6 bases; junction bases outside the gene matches: 6. The CDR3 consists of 15 residues. Germline loops: CDR1 MNHEY, CDR2 SVGAGI.

The chain uses TRBV5-1 and TRBJ2-7, with D unclear. This CDR3 is built from 14 residues. V lost 0 bases and J 6 bases, leaving 13 bases between the germline ends. Germline CDR1 and CDR2: SGHRS and YFSETQ. The CDR3: CASSLEAFIGEQYF. The CDR3 DNA reads TGCGCCAGCAGCTTGGAAGCGTTTATAGGCGAGCAGTACTTC.

The chain couples TRBV7-8 to TRBJ2-5; D perhaps matches TRBD1 (6 bases). Trimming cost V 2 bases and J 1 base, with 11 bases left between them. Germline CDR1 SGHVS, CDR2 FQNEAQ. The CDR3 length is 15 residues. CDR3 amino acids: CASSLRTALQETQYF. CDR3 in DNA: TGTGCCAGCAGCTTACGGACAGCCCTCCAAGAGACCCAGTACTTC.

The V gene is TRBV30, the J gene TRBJ1-1; TRBD1 might be the D (6 bases). The germline V and J ends were trimmed by 2 bases and 5 bases, with 18 bases remaining between them. CDR1 GTSNPN and CDR2 SVGIG come from the germline V gene (reference sequence). The CDR3 length is 15 residues. The CDR3 region has the DNA TGTGCCTGGAGTAAAAGGACAGCCCCAGGTACTGAAGCTTTCTTT. Protein sequence: CAWSKRTAPGTEAFF.

This chain joins TRBV2 and TRBJ1-2; D may be TRBD1 (6 bases). V lost 5 bases and J 4 bases, leaving 8 bases between the germline ends. The CDR3 spans 12 residues. Germline V gene data show CDR1 as SNHLY and CDR2 as FYNNEI. The CDR3 spells CASSKDSYGYTF. The CDR3 nucleotides are TGTGCCAGCAGTAAGGACAGCTATGGCTACACCTTC.

This clone was observed a handful of times. The genes are TRBV30 and TRBJ1-1, with D unclear. Trimming removed 0 bases from V and 10 bases from J, with 21 bases in between. Germline CDR1 reads GTSNPN; CDR2 reads SVGIG (reference sequence). This CDR3 is built from 15 residues. The CDR3 DNA is TGTGCCTGGAGTGTATTTCCGAGGGTCCCACTGGGAGCTTTCTTT. Amino acids: CAWSVFPRVPLGAFF.

The gene calls are TRBV20-1 and TRBJ1-2; 10 bases map to TRBD1. This CDR3 region has 11 residues. CDR1 is DFQATT, CDR2 SNEGSKA, per germline (reference sequence). DNA of the CDR3: TGCATACCCGGACAGGGGGAGGGCTACACCTTC. Translating it yields CIPGQGEGYTF.

The J gene is TRBJ1-1, the V gene TRBV29-1, with 7 nucleotides matching TRBD1. Germline V gene lookup returns CDR1 SQVTM and CDR2 ANQGSEA. The V segment lost 6 bases and the J segment 0 bases; nucleotides outside the gene matches: 10. This CDR3 region has 15 residues. CDR3 in DNA: TGCAGCGTGAAGGACAGGTTGGACGTGAACACTGAAGCTTTCTTT. Its protein product is CSVKDRLDVNTEAFF. The full variable domain, in which reference TRBV29-1 and TRBJ1-1 provide the parts outside the CDR3, is SAVISQKPSRDICQRGTSLTIQCQVDSQVTMMFWYRQQPGQSLTLIATANQGSEATYESGFVIDKFPISRPNLTFSTLTVSNMSPEDSSIYLCSVKDRLDVNTEAFFGQGTRLTVV.

The DNA for the CDR3 is TGTGCCAGCTCACCACCTACAGGGGCCCCAGAAGCTTTCTTT. This codes for CASSPPTGAPEAFF. The J gene is TRBJ1-1, the V gene TRBV18; 7 nucleotides match TRBD1. Germline assignment: CDR1 KGHSH and CDR2 LQKENI. J gave up 8 bases and V 0 bases, and 6 bases lay outside the gene matches. This CDR3 is built from 14 residues.

This clone was detected a few times. This chain links TRBV7-8 with TRBJ1-2; no clear D. The CDR3 is 12 amino acids. CDR1 and CDR2 from the germline V gene are SGHVS and FQNEAQ. The V gene lost 3 bases and the J gene lost 4 bases, with 6 bases spanning the gap. The CDR3 loop reads CASSLTVYGYTF. In DNA form, the CDR3 reads TGTGCCAGCAGCTTGACGGTCTATGGCTACACCTTC. Supplemented by reference TRBV7-8 and TRBJ1-2, the full variable domain reads GAGVSQSPRYKVAKRGQDVALRCDPISGHVSLFWYQQALGQGPEFLTYFQNEAQLDKSGLPSDRFFAERPEGSVSTLKIQRTQQEDSAVYLCASSLTVYGYTFGSGTRLTVV.

This rearrangement joins TRBV25-1 to TRBJ1-4; 7 positions match TRBD1. J gave up 8 bases and V 6 bases, and 9 bases lay outside the gene matches. The germline CDR1 and CDR2 sequences are MGHDK and SYGVNS. The CDR3 sequence is 14 residues long. CDR3 coding DNA: TGTGCCAGCAGATACAGGGGTTGTGAGGAAAAACTGTTTTTT. As protein: CASRYRGCEEKLFF. Together with reference TRBV25-1 and TRBJ1-4, the CDR3 gives the full variable domain: EADIYQTPRYLVIGTGKKITLECSQTMGHDKMYWYQQDPGMELHLIHYSYGVNSTEKGDLSSESTVSRIRTEHFPLTLESARPSHTSQYLCASRYRGCEEKLFFGSGTQLSVL.

The gene calls are TRBV7-2 and TRBJ2-2; no firm D call. Germline V gene lookup returns CDR1 SGHTA and CDR2 FQGNSA. Trimming pared 5 bases from V and 5 bases from J, leaving 6 bases between. This CDR3 is built from 12 residues. CDR3 in amino acids: CASSTRTGELFF. DNA for the CDR3: TGTGCCAGCAGCACCCGGACCGGGGAGCTGTTTTTT.

This chain connects TRBV9 to TRBJ2-7; unclear D gene. Deletions cut 0 bases from V and 1 base from J, with 8 bases between. Germline V gene data show CDR1 as SGDLS and CDR2 as YYNGEE. CDR3 length: 14 amino acids. DNA for the CDR3: TGTGCCAGCAGCGTAGGGACGGCATCCTACGAGCAGTACTTC. As protein: CASSVGTASYEQYF.

The V gene is TRBV29-1, the J gene TRBJ2-1; D not certain. CDR1 and CDR2 (germline): SQVTM, ANQGSEA. The CDR3 length is 11 residues. Deletions cut 7 bases from V and 9 bases from J, with 13 bases between. This CDR3 is CSESSSGEQFF. DNA for the CDR3: TGCAGCGAGTCCTCAAGTGGTGAGCAGTTCTTC.

This clone was seen a few times. The chain combines TRBV20-1 with TRBJ2-7; D unclear. CDR3 length: 10 residues. Looked up from germline, CDR1 is DFQATT and CDR2 is SNEGSKA (reference sequence). V shed 1 base and J shed 5 bases, with 3 bases lying between them. In DNA, the CDR3 is TGCAGTGCTAGAGGGGACGAGCAGTACTTC. Translation: CSARGDEQYF.

The chain has TRBV7-9 and TRBJ1-4, with D unresolved. The CDR3 consists of 19 residues. Trimming removed 0 bases at V and 5 bases at J, with 22 bases between. Per germline, CDR1 SEHNR and CDR2 FQNEAQ (reference sequence). This chain's CDR3 is CASSLARARQNALNEKLFF. The CDR3 bases are TGTGCCAGCAGCTTAGCGCGGGCCCGGCAGAACGCCCTAAATGAAAAACTGTTTTTT.

Details on this clone: Other nucleotide sequences in the sample specify the same CDR3. The V gene is TRBV4-1, the J gene TRBJ2-6; D possibly matches TRBD1 or TRBD2 (5 bases each). CDR3 size: 16 residues. Germline CDR1 reads MGHRA; CDR2 reads YSYEKL. The V and J ends lost 1 base and 2 bases respectively, with 9 bases between them. The CDR3 region has the DNA TGCGCCAGCAGCCAAGTGGGGGTTGCTGGGGCCAACGTCCTGACTTTC. Encoded protein: CASSQVGVAGANVLTF.

The chain joins TRBV2 to TRBJ1-6; no definite D call. V was pared by 6 bases and J by 6 bases, with 3 bases between. Germline V CDR1 and CDR2: SNHLY, FYNNEI. The CDR3 extends over 11 amino acids. The DNA of the CDR3 is TGTGCCAGCAGGGTTAATTCACCCCTCCACTTT. It translates to CASRVNSPLHF.

This clone has only one observation. The chain employs TRBV10-3 and TRBJ2-7; 11 nucleotides agree with TRBD2. Germline values: CDR1 ENHRY, CDR2 SYGVKD. V lost 5 bases to trimming and J lost 2 bases; unmatched junction nucleotides: 8. The CDR3 contains 16 residues. The CDR3 coding sequence is TGTGCCATCAGTCCCACGGGACTAGCGGCCGCCTACGAGCAGTACTTC. As protein: CAISPTGLAAAYEQYF.

The genes are TRBV30 and TRBJ2-7; a possible D gene is TRBD1 (5 bases). The CDR3 length is 15 residues. The V gene lost 3 bases and the J gene lost 2 bases, with 17 bases spanning the gap. Germline CDR1 is GTSNPN and CDR2 is SVGIG (reference sequence). As DNA, the CDR3 is TGTGCCTGGAGAAAAAGGACACTCGCCCCCTACGAGCAGTACTTC. It encodes CAWRKRTLAPYEQYF.